The rows below give T cell receptor beta chains drawn from one sample of a study of blood T cell repertoires in COVID-19. Generated by immunoSEQ multiplex PCR, the TCRdb table keeps only in-frame clones and is missing some. Among 210,000 or so clones, around 80% were seen once, and the ten largest hold 2.5% to 3%. Sequencing used peripheral blood. Receptor source: a woman older than 75 with active or convalescent COVID-19. The CDR3 runs from the conserved cysteine through the conserved F or W. The order of the fields is J gene, D gene, V gene, clone size, CDR3 protein, CDR3 DNA. The D gene is left open where the match is weak. Clone size, where shown, is once, few, many, or a class for clones that have expanded.

>TRBJ1-5|TRBD1|TRBV4-1|few
CASSQGDRGNQPQHF
TGCGCCAGCAGCCAAGGGGACAGGGGCAATCAGCCCCAGCATTTT
>TRBJ1-4|TRBD1|TRBV29-1|few
CSFMGQENEKLFF
TGCAGCTTCATGGGACAGGAGAATGAAAAACTGTTTTTT
>TRBJ2-2|.|TRBV5-1|.
CASSLGLGDTGELFF
TGCGCCAGCAGCTTGGGGCTAGGCGACACCGGGGAGCTGTTTTTT
>TRBJ2-3|TRBD2|TRBV24-1|.
CATSLGLERGESSVTDTQYF
TGTGCCACCAGCCTCGGGTTGGAGCGGGGGGAGTCTTCAGTCACAGATACGCAGTATTTT
>TRBJ1-2|TRBD1|TRBV28|.
CASSPPGGQGFYGYTF
TGTGCCAGCAGTCCCCCGGGGGGACAGGGCTTCTATGGCTACACCTTC
>TRBJ1-2|.|TRBV19|once
CASRQNSNYGYTF
TGTGCCAGCCGACAGAACTCTAACTATGGCTACACCTTC
>TRBJ2-1|TRBD2|TRBV7-6|.
CASSTGLAVYNEQFF
TGTGCCAGCAGCACTGGACTAGCGGTATACAATGAGCAGTTCTTC
>TRBJ2-1|TRBD2|TRBV28|.
CASRALSGGVVHNEQFF
TGTGCCAGCAGAGCTCTTAGCGGGGGTGTCGTGCACAATGAGCAGTTCTTC
>TRBJ1-6|.|TRBV5-1|.
CASSLYQGLDSPLHF
TGCGCCAGCAGCTTGTATCAGGGACTGGATTCACCCCTCCACTTT
>TRBJ1-5|TRBD1|TRBV7-9|few
CASSATGGGPQHF
TGTGCCAGCAGCGCGACAGGGGGCGGACCCCAGCATTTT
>TRBJ1-2|.|TRBV10-2|.
CASSESTMRGYTF
TGCGCCAGCAGTGAGTCGACGATGAGGGGCTACACCTTC
>TRBJ2-7|.|TRBV11-1|.
CASSYTGLYEQYF
TGTGCCAGCAGTTATACTGGACTCTACGAGCAGTACTTC
>TRBJ2-7|TRBD1|TRBV19|.
CASSPQTGGVTYEQYF
TGTGCCAGTAGTCCCCAGACAGGGGGGGTTACCTACGAGCAGTACTTC
>TRBJ2-7|.|TRBV28|once
CASRLTPRTGISYEQYF
TGTGCCAGCAGACTTACCCCCCGAACAGGGATCTCCTACGAGCAGTACTTC
>TRBJ2-3|TRBD2|TRBV9|.
CASTPYWGTSGTDTQYF
TGTGCCAGCACTCCATATTGGGGGACTAGCGGCACAGATACGCAGTATTTT
>TRBJ2-2|.|TRBV3-1/TRBV3-2|.
CASSQASGYTGELFF
TGTGCCAGCAGCCAAGCCTCAGGGTACACCGGGGAGCTGTTTTTT
>TRBJ1-4|.|TRBV20-1|.
CSASLTGELEKLFF
TGCAGTGCTAGTCTGACAGGCGAACTAGAAAAACTGTTTTTT
>TRBJ2-7|.|TRBV27|.
CASGARPLYEQYF
TGTGCCAGCGGAGCCCGACCGCTCTACGAGCAGTACTTC
>TRBJ1-1|.|TRBV27|few
CASSSPAQPLFQAFF
TGTGCCAGCAGTTCCCCCGCACAGCCCCTCTTTCAAGCTTTCTTT
>TRBJ1-4|TRBD1|TRBV11-2|few
CASSLGQGGEKLFF
TGTGCCAGCAGCTTAGGACAGGGAGGTGAAAAACTGTTTTTT
>TRBJ2-7|.|TRBV3-1/TRBV3-2|.
CASSQGVGGPLSYEQYF
TGTGCCAGCAGCCAAGGAGTCGGCGGCCCACTTTCCTACGAGCAGTACTTC
>TRBJ1-1|TRBD1|TRBV5-6|.
CASSRQGEGTEAFF
TGTGCCAGCAGCCGACAGGGTGAAGGCACTGAAGCTTTCTTT
>TRBJ2-3|TRBD2|TRBV2|.
CASSEAKVAGATDTQYF
TGTGCCAGCAGTGAAGCTAAAGTAGCGGGGGCCACAGATACGCAGTATTTT
>TRBJ2-2|.|TRBV2|.
CASRIEQGAGELFF
TGTGCCAGCAGGATCGAGCAGGGCGCCGGGGAGCTGTTTTTT
>TRBJ2-1|TRBD1|TRBV6-5|once
CASSYGRGLVNEQFF
TGTGCCAGCAGTTATGGCAGGGGGCTGGTAAATGAGCAGTTCTTC
>TRBJ2-7|TRBD1|TRBV15|few
CATSGPGTGAYEQYF
TGTGCCACCAGCGGACCCGGGACAGGGGCTTACGAGCAGTACTTC
>TRBJ1-5|TRBD1|TRBV28|.
CASRGQGDQPQHF
TGTGCCAGCAGAGGACAGGGAGATCAGCCCCAGCATTTT
>TRBJ1-3|.|TRBV6-5|.
CASSYAGVGNTIYF
TGTGCCAGCAGTTACGCAGGGGTCGGAAACACCATATATTTT
>TRBJ1-2|.|TRBV5-8|.
CASSRLSNYGYTF
TGTGCCAGCAGCCGACTCAGTAACTATGGCTACACCTTC
>TRBJ1-1|.|TRBV3-1/TRBV3-2|.
CASSQRVANTEAFF
TGTGCCAGCAGCCAGAGGGTCGCGAACACTGAAGCTTTCTTT
>TRBJ1-2|TRBD1|TRBV6-1|few
CASSEYGPGQDLYGYTF
TGTGCCAGCAGTGAATACGGTCCCGGACAGGACCTCTATGGCTACACCTTC
>TRBJ2-5|TRBD2|TRBV3-1/TRBV3-2|.
CASSWIPSGGEETQYF
TGTGCCAGCAGCTGGATTCCTAGCGGGGGAGAAGAGACCCAGTACTTC
>TRBJ1-6|TRBD1|TRBV5-1|.
CASRQGARVGQRDSPLHF
TGCGCCAGCAGGCAGGGGGCTAGAGTGGGGCAGAGGGATTCACCCCTCCACTTT
>TRBJ2-7|.|TRBV11-2|.
CASSLGPNNEQYF
TGTGCCAGCAGCTTAGGCCCAAACAACGAGCAGTACTTC
>TRBJ2-7|TRBD1|TRBV6-5|once
CASSVPGQGIYEQYF
TGTGCCAGCAGCGTTCCGGGACAGGGAATCTACGAGCAGTACTTC
>TRBJ2-7|.|TRBV3-1/TRBV3-2|.
CASSRGNEQYF
TGTGCCAGCAGCCGGGGCAACGAGCAGTACTTC
>TRBJ2-5|TRBD1|TRBV11-2|.
CASSSDRGETQYF
TGTGCCAGCAGCTCCGACAGGGGGGAGACCCAGTACTTC
>TRBJ2-7|TRBD1|TRBV4-3|.
CASSQESGTGNVEQYF
TGCGCCAGCAGCCAAGAATCGGGGACAGGGAACGTCGAGCAGTACTTC
>TRBJ2-3|.|TRBV5-1|.
CASSPGTYDTQYF
TGCGCCAGCAGCCCCGGGACTTATGATACGCAGTATTTT
>TRBJ2-7|TRBD1|TRBV4-1|.
CASSQLQGIYEQYF
TGCGCCAGCAGCCAACTACAGGGGATCTACGAGCAGTACTTC
>TRBJ1-1|.|TRBV18|.
CASSTLGTSEAFF
TGTGCCAGCTCAACCCTCGGGACATCGGAAGCTTTCTTT
>TRBJ2-7|.|TRBV18|.
CASSPGSWSSYEQYF
TGTGCCAGCTCACCAGGGTCCTGGAGCTCCTACGAGCAGTACTTC
>TRBJ2-5|TRBD1|TRBV15|.
CATSRDLGTGWETQYF
TGTGCCACCAGCAGAGATCTAGGGACAGGGTGGGAGACCCAGTACTTC